Following are 9 T cell receptor beta chains from one sample sequenced in a study of blood T cell repertoires in COVID-19 (dated by TCRdb to the early 2020s). The library was produced with the immunoSEQ multiplex PCR assay. In its TCRdb copy, this immuneACCESS table keeps in-frame sequences only and misses some clones. Where compared with another copy, unresolved V genes explain less than half of these, and the others have no known cause. Recorded for this sample are some 120,000 clones; roughly 80% of them occurred a single time. More than 1.5% of the sample lies in the top ten. The sample was peripheral blood. The receptors come from a man in his 70s with acute or convalescent COVID-19.

This clone came up a few times. V is TRBV6-5 and J is TRBJ1-5, with 9 bases lining up with TRBD1. The CDR3 runs 15 residues. CDR1 and CDR2 from the germline V gene are MNHEY and SVGAGI. Unmatched junction bases numbered 7, after V lost 6 bases and J lost 4 bases. The CDR3: CASSGGTGRNQPQHF. CDR3 bases: TGTGCCAGCAGCGGCGGGACAGGGAGAAATCAGCCCCAGCATTTT.

The chain recombines TRBV10-3 with TRBJ2-7; D is undetermined. The V and J ends lost 2 bases and 3 bases respectively, with 5 bases between them. The CDR3 totals 12 residues. The germline gives CDR1 ENHRY, CDR2 SYGVKD. CDR3 coding DNA: TGTGCCATCAGTGAGGGCAGCTACGAGCAGTACTTC. Amino acid sequence: CAISEGSYEQYF.

The chain employs TRBV10-1 and TRBJ2-7; D remains ambiguous. The V gene's germline CDR1 is WNHNN and CDR2 SYGVQD (reference sequence). The CDR3 is 14 residues long. V was clipped by 6 bases and J by 2 bases, with 14 bases between them. The CDR3 coding sequence is TGCGCCAGCAGAGAGAGATGGCAGACCTACGAGCAGTACTTC. It codes for CASRERWQTYEQYF.

The rearrangement links TRBV6-5 to TRBJ1-3; possibly TRBD1 for D (6 bases). Trimming removed 4 bases from V and 0 bases from J, with 10 bases in between. From germline, CDR1 is MNHEY and CDR2 SVGAGI. The CDR3 has 15 residues. The CDR3 region has the DNA TGTGCCAGCAGTTCTTCAGGGGACTCTGGAAACACCATATATTTT. Its protein is CASSSSGDSGNTIYF.

CDR3 residues: CASSFRSGNTIYF. The CDR3 DNA reads as TGTGCCAGCAGTTTTCGGTCTGGAAACACCATATATTTT. The rearrangement uses TRBV12-3 or TRBV12-4 and TRBJ1-3; D ambiguous. This CDR3 contains 13 residues. Trimming cost V 3 bases and J 1 base, with 4 bases left between them.

This rearrangement joins TRBV11-1 to TRBJ2-2; TRBD2 might be the D (6 bases). Germline V CDR1 and CDR2: SGHAT, FQDESV (reference sequence). This CDR3 spans 15 amino acids. V shed 7 bases and J shed 2 bases, with 14 bases lying between them. CDR3 protein: CASTGEFRNTGELFF. DNA of the CDR3: TGTGCCAGCACGGGAGAGTTCCGAAACACCGGGGAGCTGTTTTTT.

This clone has at least ten counts. This chain uses TRBV3-1 (or the pseudogene TRBV3-2) with TRBJ2-1, with 10 bases identical to TRBD2. The CDR3 sequence is 15 residues long. Trimming took 0 bases from V and 5 from J; bases not matched to a gene: 1. Germline CDR1 and CDR2: LGHDT and YNNKEL (reference sequence). CDR3 in amino acids: CASSQDSGGNNEQFF. Written as DNA, the CDR3 is TGTGCCAGCAGCCAAGATAGCGGGGGGAACAATGAGCAGTTCTTC.

The chain is built from TRBV19 and TRBJ1-1, with TRBD1 as a possible D gene (6 bases). Germline CDR1 is LNHDA and CDR2 is SQIVND (reference sequence). Trimming removed 6 bases at V and 0 bases at J, with 11 bases between. CDR3 length: 14 residues. This chain's CDR3 is CASRLQGMNTEAFF. The CDR3 DNA sequence: TGTGCCAGTAGACTTCAGGGGATGAACACTGAAGCTTTCTTT.

This clone came up once. The gene calls are TRBV12-3 or TRBV12-4 and TRBJ1-2; tentatively, D is TRBD1 (5 bases). The CDR3 length is 13 residues. The germline V and J ends were trimmed by 2 bases and 6 bases, with 10 bases remaining between them. CDR3 sequence (DNA): TGTGCCAGCAGTTTATCAGGGTCTAATGGCTACACCTTC. Amino acid sequence: CASSLSGSNGYTF.